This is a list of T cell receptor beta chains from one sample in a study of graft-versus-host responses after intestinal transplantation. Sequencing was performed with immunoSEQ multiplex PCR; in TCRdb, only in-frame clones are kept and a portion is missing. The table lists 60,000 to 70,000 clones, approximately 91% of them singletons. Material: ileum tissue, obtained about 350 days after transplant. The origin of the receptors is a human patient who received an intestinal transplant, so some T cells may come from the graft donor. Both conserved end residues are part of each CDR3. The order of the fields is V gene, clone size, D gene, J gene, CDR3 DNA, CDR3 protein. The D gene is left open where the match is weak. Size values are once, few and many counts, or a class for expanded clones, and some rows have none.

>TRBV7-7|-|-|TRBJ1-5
TGTGCTAGCAGCTTAACGCCGGTCTTTAGCAATCAGCCCCAGCATTTT
CASSLTPVFSNQPQHF
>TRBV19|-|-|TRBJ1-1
TGTGCCAGTAGTATAGACAGGGACACTGAAGCTTTCTTT
CASSIDRDTEAFF
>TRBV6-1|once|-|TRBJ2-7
TGTGCCAGCAGTTTTACAGGGCAGCAATCCTACGAGCAGTACTTC
CASSFTGQQSYEQYF
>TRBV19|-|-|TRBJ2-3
TGTGCCAGTAAAAAGAACGTAAATGAAGAAGCAGATACGCAGTATTTT
CASKKNVNEEADTQYF
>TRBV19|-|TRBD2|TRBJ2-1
TGTGCCAGTAGTATGATAGCCGCGGGGGTCCAAGTCAATGAGCAGTTCTTC
CASSMIAAGVQVNEQFF
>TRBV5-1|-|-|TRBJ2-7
TGCGCCAGCAGCTTGGGGGGCAGGAACGAGCAGTACTTC
CASSLGGRNEQYF
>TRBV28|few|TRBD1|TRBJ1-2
TGTGCCAGCAGTTTATGGGGGGGACAGTATGGCTACACCTTC
CASSLWGGQYGYTF
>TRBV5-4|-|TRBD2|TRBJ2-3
TGTGCCAGCAGCTTGGCGACTAGCGGGACGGGCCGGGGGGATTTT
CASSLATSGTGRGDF
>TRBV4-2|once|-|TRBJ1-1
TGTGCCAGCAGCCAAGGGGTCCTTCTTAACACTGAAGCTTTCTTT
CASSQGVLLNTEAFF
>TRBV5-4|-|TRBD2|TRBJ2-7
TGTGCCAGCAGCTTTCTAGCGGGGAGGAACGAGCAGTACTTC
CASSFLAGRNEQYF
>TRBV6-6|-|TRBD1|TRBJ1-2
TGTGCCAGCAGTTGGGACAGAGGTTTATATGGCTACACCTTC
CASSWDRGLYGYTF
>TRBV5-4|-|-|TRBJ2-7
TGTGCCAGCAGCTTGTGGAGTGACGAGCAGTACTTC
CASSLWSDEQYF
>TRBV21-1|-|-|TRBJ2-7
TGTGCCAGCAGCAGAACTTCCGGGACAAGGGACCACGAGCAGTACTTC
CASSRTSGTRDHEQYF
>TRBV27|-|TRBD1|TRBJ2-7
TGTGCCAGCAGTGGACAGGAGAGCTCCTACGAGCAGTACTTC
CASSGQESSYEQYF
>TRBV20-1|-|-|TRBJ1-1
TGCAGTGCTCCCGGGACTGGAGCTTTCTTT
CSAPGTGAFF
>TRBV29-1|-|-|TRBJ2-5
TGCAGCGTTAGAAAAGCCAGGACACGGCCTCAAGAGACCCAGTACTTC
CSVRKARTRPQETQYF
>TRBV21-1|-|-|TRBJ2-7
TGTGCCAGCAGCAAAGAACCTTTGTGGCGTCGGGAGCAGTACTTC
CASSKEPLWRREQYF
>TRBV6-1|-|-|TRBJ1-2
TGTGCCAGCAGGGCTAACTATGGCTACACCTTC
CASRANYGYTF
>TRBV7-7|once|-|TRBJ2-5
TGTGCTAGCAGCAGGGTGGGGGAGACCCAGTACTTC
CASSRVGETQYF
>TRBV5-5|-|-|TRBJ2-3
TGTGCCAGCAGCTTGGCCCGTGGAGCGATAGGCACGCAGTATTTT
CASSLARGAIGTQYF
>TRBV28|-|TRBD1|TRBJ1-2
TGTGCCAGCAGTTTTCCCCAGGGGGCTGCCTATGGCTACACCTTC
CASSFPQGAAYGYTF
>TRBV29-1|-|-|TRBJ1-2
TGCAGCGTTGGGACCGGCGGCTACACCTTC
CSVGTGGYTF
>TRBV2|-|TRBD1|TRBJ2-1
TGTGCCAGCAGTCGCCGGGACAGGGAGTACAATGAGCAGTTCTTC
CASSRRDREYNEQFF
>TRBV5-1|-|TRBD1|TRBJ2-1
TGCGCCAGCAGCGTTGAGGTGGGACAGGGGGCACGGAATGAGCAGTTCTTC
CASSVEVGQGARNEQFF
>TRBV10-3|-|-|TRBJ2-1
TGTGCCATCAGTGAAGTAGGGCTCAATGAGCAGTTCTTC
CAISEVGLNEQFF
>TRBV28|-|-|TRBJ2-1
TGTGCCAGCAGTTTAGATTTTCGGGCTAGAAATGAGCAGTTCTTC
CASSLDFRARNEQFF
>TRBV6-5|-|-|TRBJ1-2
TGTGCCAGCAGTAATTTGGGCATGACAGGCTATGGCTACACCTTC
CASSNLGMTGYGYTF
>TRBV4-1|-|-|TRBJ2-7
TGCGCCAGCGGCGTCCTACCCTCCTACGAGCAGTACTTC
CASGVLPSYEQYF
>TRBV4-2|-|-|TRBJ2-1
TGTGCCAGCAGCCCACATTTACGGGGGTTTAGCCACAATGAGCAGTTCTTC
CASSPHLRGFSHNEQFF
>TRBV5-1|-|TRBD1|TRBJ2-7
TGCGCCAGCAGCCCACAGGGGGCGAGCTACGAGCAGTACTTC
CASSPQGASYEQYF
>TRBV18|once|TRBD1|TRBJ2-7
TGTGCCAGCTCATCCGGGACAGAGGTAACGAGGCAGTACTTC
CASSSGTEVTRQYF
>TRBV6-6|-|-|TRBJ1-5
TGTGCCAGCAGTTACGCACTGGTTGCTCAGCCCCAGCATTTT
CASSYALVAQPQHF
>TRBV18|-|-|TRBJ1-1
TGTGCCAGCTCACCCTGGGGTTCTGGGAAAGCTTTCTTT
CASSPWGSGKAFF
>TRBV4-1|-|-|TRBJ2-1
TGCGCCAGCAGCCAAGTCCCGGGATCCTACAATGAGCAGTTCTTC
CASSQVPGSYNEQFF
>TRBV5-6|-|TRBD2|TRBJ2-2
TGTGCCAGCAGCTTCCGAAGCGGGAGCGGCACCGGGGGGCTGTTTTTT
CASSFRSGSGTGGLFF
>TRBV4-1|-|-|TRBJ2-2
TGCGCCAGCAGCCAAGAACACCACAGGGTAACCGCGAACACCGGGGAGCTGTTTTTT
CASSQEHHRVTANTGELFF
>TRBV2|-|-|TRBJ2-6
TGTGCCAGCAGTGAAAGGAGCTCTGGGGCCAACGTCCTGACTTTC
CASSERSSGANVLTF
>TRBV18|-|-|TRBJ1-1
TGTGCCAGCTCACCGAGGCCTACCACGGGGGTCGACACTGAAGCTTTCTTT
CASSPRPTTGVDTEAFF